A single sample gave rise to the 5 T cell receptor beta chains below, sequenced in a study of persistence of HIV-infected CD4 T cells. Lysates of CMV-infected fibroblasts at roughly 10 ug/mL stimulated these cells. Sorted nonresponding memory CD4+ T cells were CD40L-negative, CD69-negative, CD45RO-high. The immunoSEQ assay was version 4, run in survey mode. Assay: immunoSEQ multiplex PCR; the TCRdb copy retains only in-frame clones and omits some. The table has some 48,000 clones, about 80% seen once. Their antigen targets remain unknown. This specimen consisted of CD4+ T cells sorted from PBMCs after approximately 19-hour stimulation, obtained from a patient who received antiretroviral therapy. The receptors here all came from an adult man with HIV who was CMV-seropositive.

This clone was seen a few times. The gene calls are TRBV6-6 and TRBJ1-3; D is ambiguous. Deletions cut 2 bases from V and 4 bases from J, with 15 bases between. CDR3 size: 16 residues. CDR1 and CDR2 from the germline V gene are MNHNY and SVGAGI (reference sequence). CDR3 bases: TGTGCCAGCAGTTACAAGGCGAGAACTACCGGAAACACCATATATTTT. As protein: CASSYKARTTGNTIYF.

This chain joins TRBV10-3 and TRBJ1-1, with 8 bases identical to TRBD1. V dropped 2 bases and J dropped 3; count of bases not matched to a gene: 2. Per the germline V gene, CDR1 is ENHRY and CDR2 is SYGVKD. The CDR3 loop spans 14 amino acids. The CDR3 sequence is CAISEGQGYTEAFF. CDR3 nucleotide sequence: TGTGCCATCAGTGAGGGACAGGGATACACTGAAGCTTTCTTT.

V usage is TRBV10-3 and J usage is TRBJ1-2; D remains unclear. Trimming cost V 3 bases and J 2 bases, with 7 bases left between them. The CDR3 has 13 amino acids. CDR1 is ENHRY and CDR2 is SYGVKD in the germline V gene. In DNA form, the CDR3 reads TGTGCCATCAGTGAAGGTTCGAACTATGGCTACACCTTC. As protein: CAISEGSNYGYTF.

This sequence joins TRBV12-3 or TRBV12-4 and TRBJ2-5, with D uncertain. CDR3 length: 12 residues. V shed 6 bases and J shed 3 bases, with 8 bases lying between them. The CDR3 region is CASRLGEETQYF. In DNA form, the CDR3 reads TGTGCCAGCAGGCTAGGAGAAGAGACCCAGTACTTC.

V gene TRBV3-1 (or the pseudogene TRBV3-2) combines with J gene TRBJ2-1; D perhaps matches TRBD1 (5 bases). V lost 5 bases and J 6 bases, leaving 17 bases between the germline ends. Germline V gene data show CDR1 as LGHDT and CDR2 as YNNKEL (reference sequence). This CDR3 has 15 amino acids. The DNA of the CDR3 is TGTGCCAGCAGCTCCCGCTTTGCAGGGATCAATGAGCAGTTCTTC. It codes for CASSSRFAGINEQFF.